This T cell receptor (beta chain) was observed in a study of cytomegalovirus exposure and HLA in healthy donors (dated by TCRdb to about 2017). The study in broad terms: In an earlier analysis of some 610 of the donors, around 300 Gb of sequence data and some 100 million unique TCR beta sequences from about 179 million T cells were reported. The study used immunosequencing to profile the T cell repertoires of more than 650 subjects and linked those repertoires to cytomegalovirus serostatus. A later analysis re-examined previously published TCR beta repertoires from 500 to 700 donors and added high-resolution HLA genotyping to investigate patterns of TCR occurrence. The aim of the study was to test whether cataloging public T cell receptors could identify signatures of past pathogen exposure. Of the 300 to 400 genotyped donors, over 65% fell in the genetic ancestry cluster associated with self-reported Caucasian donors. All discovery cohort repertoires had been generated using a single sequencing platform. An early release covering 550 to 650 HLA-typed donors comprised approximately 290 gigabases of sequencing data and tens of millions of unique TCR sequences. To decide whether each TCR beta V gene segment behaved as functional or pseudogenic, an earlier analysis of fewer than 750 of the donors relied on high-throughput TCR beta sequencing. HLA typing included class I and class II loci at four-digit resolution. A later genetic analysis took genome-wide SNP genotypes for about three fifths of the 666 donors and used that subset as a discovery cohort. To predict cytomegalovirus infection status, the study brought together high-throughput TCR immunosequencing, statistical association of individual TCRs with disease status, and machine learning. Besides the first cohort of about 730 subjects, a separate validation cohort made up of roughly 130 different subjects was used. Rather than using new phenotypic data, the later analysis identified candidate immune exposures from TCR beta sequences and from how often those sequences occurred across donors. On average, roughly 240,000 unique TCR beta nucleotide sequences were sequenced per donor among 398 genotyped donors of the cohort, with 15% to 20% of those sequences being non-productive. The number of donors typed differed by locus, with 629-630 for A, B, C, DRB1 and DQB1, about 500 for DQA1, some 570 for DPA1, and under 490 for DPB1. Four or five DR-DQ haplotypes were handled as single units for association and clustering because linkage in the cohort was strong. Donor age, sex, ethnicity and CMV serostatus were compiled together with the repertoire data. Results the study describes overall, beyond this receptor: Correlated functional status among segregating V segments might be attributable to linkage disequilibrium, but an unknown experimental factor could not be ruled out. An association between a missense DCLRE1C variant and V-gene and J-gene trimming of TCR beta chains was found in a later genetic analysis and replicated in an independent cohort. In a later analysis, TCR association rates were found to vary across HLA loci, with the most associated TCRs seen for DRB1 alleles and the fewest for HLA-C alleles. Some IMGT-functional V segments, including TRBV6-2 and TRBV6-3, could not be told apart with the 87-base-pair reads, so those segments were excluded. The authors suggested that the approach could potentially be generalized to other disease states and immunological phenotypes. Because counts were too low, seventeen rarely observed V segments, including chromosome 9 orphons, were excluded from the earlier analysis of under 650 of the donors. A cluster of highly shared sequence variants was judged likely to be a technical artifact of the sequencing pipeline. A later genetic analysis reported fewer N-insertions in productive TCRs among donors in an Asian-associated ancestry cluster than the approximately 700-donor mean. In an earlier analysis of fewer than 750 of the donors, most TCR beta V segments were observed in productive rearrangements about 87% or about 30% of the time, broadly matching IMGT annotations. Because HLA typing was missing for some donors at each locus, association tests included only the typed subset. When HLA alleles, especially DR and DQ, strongly co-occurred, TCR associations were difficult to assign to individual alleles. The cohort was sequenced for TCR beta chains only, and without alpha or paired-chain data the features that could be detected were limited. In vitro tests confirmed that a few of the cytomegalovirus-associated TCR beta chains recognize cytomegalovirus antigens. A total of 150 to 200 TCR beta chains were listed by the study as associated with cytomegalovirus. Presence/absence analyses assumed roughly uniform sequencing depth across donors, an assumption that may not hold. Compared with equally common non-associated chains, HLA-associated TCR beta chains in a later analysis were more clonally expanded and had lower generation probabilities. The classifier was reported to diagnose cytomegalovirus status with high specificity and sensitivity in both the original and validation cohorts. A further reported finding was that TCR beta sequences accurately predicted the HLA-A and HLA-B alleles for most subjects in the first cohort. In a later analysis, around 17,000 TCR beta sequences were associated with specific HLA alleles at a false discovery rate of 0.05. In a later analysis, most CMV-associated TCR beta chains were found to appear HLA-restricted, with HLA associations seemingly driven largely by CMV exposure. Immune exposure information for the cohort was limited to CMV serostatus. While some public TCRs were present in many individuals, most TCR sequences turned up only very rarely across donors. A later analysis reported that several top co-occurrence clusters appeared linked to parvovirus B19, influenza, CMV and Epstein-Barr virus.

The cohort comprised 550 to 700 healthy bone marrow donors. Cohort members were all nominally healthy when sampled, although unrecorded immune exposures were likely present. The donor tested CMV seronegative, placing the donor among the 350 or so seronegative members of the cohort. A peripheral blood sample was collected from each donor, and TCR beta sequencing was performed on peripheral blood mononuclear cells. The Qiagen DNeasy Blood Extraction Kit was used to extract genomic DNA from the blood cell samples. Libraries were constructed by the immunoSEQ multiplex PCR assay. A mixture of 60 forward primers for TCR Vbeta segments and 13 reverse primers for TCR Jbeta segments was used in the multiplex PCR. The CDR3 region of rearranged TCR beta genes was amplified from genomic DNA with a multiplex PCR assay. The amplified TCR beta libraries were sequenced on the Illumina HiSeq System as 87-base-pair reads. The paper's processing steps were these. Across the 666 repertoires, a later analysis counted 80 million or so unique TCR beta chains, approximately 10 million of which were shared by at least two donors. Raw reads were error-corrected and collapsed into unique sequences by a nearest-neighbor algorithm in which closely related sequences were merged to remove PCR and sequencing errors. V, D and J gene segments were assigned by aligning CDR3 sequences to IMGT reference sequences. For a sequence to be retained, a match of at least six nucleotides to both a V gene segment and a J gene segment was required. Rearrangements were classified as productive when the CDR3 lacked stop codons and remained in frame with V and J, and all other rearrangements were classified as non-productive. CDR3 was defined according to IMGT convention as the region running from the second conserved V-encoded cysteine to the conserved J-encoded phenylalanine. The earlier analysis of some 550 of the donors excluded any sequence lacking an unambiguous match to a single V gene segment. An earlier analysis of 587 of the donors classified V segments as functional when productive rearrangements were above 56.7% and as segregating when the standard deviation between donors was above 5%. A statistical classification framework was built for diagnosing cytomegalovirus status from the catalog of TCR beta chain sequences. In a later analysis, V and J genes were assigned by comparing TCR nucleotide sequences against IMGT/GENE-DB human TR gene sequences. Using the TCRdist pipeline, a later analysis assigned CDR3 sequences along with most-parsimonious VDJ recombination scenarios. A later analysis defined each TCR beta chain by its CDR3 amino acid sequence plus V-gene family, and excluded reads lacking a unique V-gene family. A later analysis removed nearly 600 highly shared, low-generation-probability nucleotide sequences to deal with suspected cross-contamination and a sequencing artifact. In a later analysis, a clonal expansion index for each public chain was calculated from normalized within-repertoire ranks of inferred template counts. A later analysis computed generation probabilities with a VDJ recombination model fitted to out-of-frame rearrangements, and checked the results against IGoR. Hypergeometric tests were used in a later analysis to score TCR-TCR, TCR-HLA and TCR-CMV co-occurrence, with a repertoire-size bias correction applied to the TCR pairs. A later analysis estimated false discovery rates by permuting HLA or CMV assignments 20 times. In a later analysis, co-occurring TCRs were grouped using DBSCAN, with TCRdist sequence similarity added in when clustering inside HLA-allele-positive subsets. For co-occurrence clustering, repertoires with fewer than 30,000 or more than 120,000 public chains were excluded, along with five repertoires with anomalous nucleotide sharing. The table was pulled from immuneACCESS by TCRdb, which kept in-frame rearrangements only. Such tables lose some clones; where checked, under half of the loss comes from unresolved V genes, and the rest has no known cause. The DNA gave D and trimming, while V, J and clone size come from that table. This sample gives some 240,000 clones in total; around nine tenths of them show up just once. About 1.7% of the sample goes to the ten largest clones.

V and J lose 1 base and 7 bases, and a span of 10 bases separates them. The CDR3 covers 13 residues, taking in both the cysteine and the phenylalanine. The kept DNA is CDR3 alone, 39 bases in frame from the first base. Sequences SGHTA (CDR1) and FQGTGA (CDR2) are obtained from the germline V gene. This clone was recorded once. Its antigen is still unknown. Base qualities are not recorded, but no much larger clone differs from it by a single base. The clonotype was recovered from a girl aged 2 to 10 in good health and CMV-seronegative. Source material: PBMCs. The chain joins TRBV7-3 to TRBJ1-1; tentative D gene TRBD1, with 6 bases matching. In nucleotides, the sequence is TGTGCCAGCAGCTTAATTGAAGGGGGTGAAGCTTTCTTT. Its amino acids are CASSLIEGGEAFF.